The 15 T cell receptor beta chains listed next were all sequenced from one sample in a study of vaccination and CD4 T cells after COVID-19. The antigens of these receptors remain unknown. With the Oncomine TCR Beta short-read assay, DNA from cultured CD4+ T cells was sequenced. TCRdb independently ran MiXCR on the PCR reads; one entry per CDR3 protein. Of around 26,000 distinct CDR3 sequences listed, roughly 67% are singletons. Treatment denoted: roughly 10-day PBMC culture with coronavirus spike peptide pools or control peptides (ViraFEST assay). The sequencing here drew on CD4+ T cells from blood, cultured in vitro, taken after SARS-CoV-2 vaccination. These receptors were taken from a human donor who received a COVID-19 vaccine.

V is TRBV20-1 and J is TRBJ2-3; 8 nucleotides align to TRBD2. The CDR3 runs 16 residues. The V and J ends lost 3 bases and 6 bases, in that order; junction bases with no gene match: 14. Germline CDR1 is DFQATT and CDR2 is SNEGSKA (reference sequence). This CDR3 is CSASGRGGGLADTQYF. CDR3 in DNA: TGCAGTGCTAGCGGACGGGGCGGGGGGCTAGCGGATACGCAGTATTTT.

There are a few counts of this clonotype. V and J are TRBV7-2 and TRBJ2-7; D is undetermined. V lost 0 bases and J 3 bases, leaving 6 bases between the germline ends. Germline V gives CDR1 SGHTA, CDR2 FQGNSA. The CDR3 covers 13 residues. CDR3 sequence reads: CASSLAASYEQYF. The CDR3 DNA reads TGTGCCAGCAGCTTAGCCGCTAGCTACGAGCAGTACTTC. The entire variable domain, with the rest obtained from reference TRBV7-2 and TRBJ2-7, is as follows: GAGVSQSPSNKVTEKGKDVELRCDPISGHTALYWYRQSLGQGLEFLIYFQGNSAPDKSGLPSDRFSAERTGGSVSTLTIQRTQQEDSAVYLCASSLAASYEQYFGPGTRLTVT.

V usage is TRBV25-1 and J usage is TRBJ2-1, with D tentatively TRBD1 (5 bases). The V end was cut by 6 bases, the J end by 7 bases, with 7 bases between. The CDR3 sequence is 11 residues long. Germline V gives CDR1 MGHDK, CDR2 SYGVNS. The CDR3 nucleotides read TGTGCCAGCAGACAGGTTAATGAGCAGTTCTTC. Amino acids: CASRQVNEQFF.

The chain's CDR3 is CASSPDLLRADTQYF. The CDR3 DNA follows: TGTGCCAGCAGCCCCGATCTACTCCGGGCAGATACGCAGTATTTT. The rearrangement links TRBV7-2 to TRBJ2-3; D unresolved. This CDR3 is built from 15 residues. Germline V CDR1 and CDR2: SGHTA, FQGNSA. V dropped 5 bases and J dropped 4 bases, with 16 bases sitting between them.

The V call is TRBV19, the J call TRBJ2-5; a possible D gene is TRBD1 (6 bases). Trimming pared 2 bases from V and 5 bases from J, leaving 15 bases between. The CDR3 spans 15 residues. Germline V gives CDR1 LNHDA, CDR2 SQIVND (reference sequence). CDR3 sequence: CASSIRTGNTETQYF. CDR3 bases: TGTGCCAGTAGTATACGTACAGGGAATACGGAGACCCAGTACTTC.

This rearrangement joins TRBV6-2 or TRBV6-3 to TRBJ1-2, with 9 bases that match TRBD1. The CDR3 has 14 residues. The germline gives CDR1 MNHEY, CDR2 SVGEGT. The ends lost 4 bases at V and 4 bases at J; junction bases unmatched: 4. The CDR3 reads CASSWDRDLYGYTF. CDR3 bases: TGTGCCAGCAGTTGGGACAGGGACCTCTATGGCTACACCTTC.

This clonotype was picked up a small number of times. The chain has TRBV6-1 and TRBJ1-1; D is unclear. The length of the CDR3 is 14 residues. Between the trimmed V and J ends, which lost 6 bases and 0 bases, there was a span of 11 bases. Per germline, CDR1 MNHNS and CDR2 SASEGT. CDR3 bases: TGTGCCAGCAGGTCTTTTGGCATGAACACTGAAGCTTTCTTT. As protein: CASRSFGMNTEAFF.

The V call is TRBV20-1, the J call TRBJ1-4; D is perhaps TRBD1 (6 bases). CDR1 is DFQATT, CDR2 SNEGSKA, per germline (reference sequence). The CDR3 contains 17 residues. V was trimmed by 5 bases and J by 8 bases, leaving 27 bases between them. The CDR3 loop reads CSARYPGLRGSWEKLFF. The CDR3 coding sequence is TGCAGTGCTCGATACCCCGGGCTCAGGGGCTCCTGGGAAAAACTGTTTTTT.

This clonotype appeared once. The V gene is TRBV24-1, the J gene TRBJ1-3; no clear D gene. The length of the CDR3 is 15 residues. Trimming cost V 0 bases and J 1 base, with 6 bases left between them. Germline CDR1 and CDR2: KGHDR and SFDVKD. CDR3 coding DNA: TGTGCCACCAGTGATTTGAGGATGTCTGGAAACACCATATATTTT. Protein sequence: CATSDLRMSGNTIYF.

The CDR3 loop is CASSSGTGWTDTQYF. The CDR3, as DNA: TGTGCCAGCAGCTCCGGGACAGGGTGGACAGATACGCAGTATTTT. The J gene is TRBJ2-3, the V gene TRBV27; 9 nucleotides line up with TRBD1. V trimming: 6 bases; J trimming: 3 bases; junction bases outside the gene matches: 7. This CDR3 comprises 15 residues. Germline V CDR1 and CDR2: MNHEY, SMNVEV (reference sequence).

CDR3: CASSFTDREYGYTF. Here the CDR3 DNA reads TGTGCCAGCAGCTTTACCGACAGGGAATATGGCTACACCTTC. This chain links TRBV7-8 with TRBJ1-2; 7 nucleotides match TRBD1. Germline assignment: CDR1 SGHVS and CDR2 FQNEAQ. Trimming cost V 3 bases and J 5 bases; bases outside gene matches: 6. The CDR3 spans 14 residues.

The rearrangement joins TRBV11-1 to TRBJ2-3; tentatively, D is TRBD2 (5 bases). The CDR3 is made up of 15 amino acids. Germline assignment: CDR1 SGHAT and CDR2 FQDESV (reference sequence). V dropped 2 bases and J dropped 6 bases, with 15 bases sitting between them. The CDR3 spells CASSLNMASFDTQYF. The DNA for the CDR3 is TGTGCCAGCAGCTTAAATATGGCTAGCTTTGATACGCAGTATTTT.

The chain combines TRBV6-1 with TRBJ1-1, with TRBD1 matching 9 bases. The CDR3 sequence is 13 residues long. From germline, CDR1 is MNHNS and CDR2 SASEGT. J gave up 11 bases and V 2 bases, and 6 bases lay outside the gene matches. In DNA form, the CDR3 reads TGTGCCAGCAGTGAAAGGGACAGGGAGGCTGCTTTCTTT. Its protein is CASSERDREAAFF.

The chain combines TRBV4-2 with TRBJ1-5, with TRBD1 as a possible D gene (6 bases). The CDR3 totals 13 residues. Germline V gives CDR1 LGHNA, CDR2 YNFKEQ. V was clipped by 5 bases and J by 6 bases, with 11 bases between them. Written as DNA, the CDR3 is TGTGCCAGCAGCGGGGGAGGGGGTCAGCCCCAGCATTTT. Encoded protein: CASSGGGGQPQHF.

Written as DNA, the CDR3 is TGCGCCAGCAGCCAAGAGGGCAGGACCCATTTGGGGGCCCAGTACTTC. This sequence encodes CASSQEGRTHLGAQYF. The chain is built from TRBV4-1 and TRBJ2-5, with D perhaps assigned TRBD1 or TRBD2 (5 bases each). V was pared by 0 bases and J by 9 bases, with 20 bases between. The germline gives CDR1 MGHRA, CDR2 YSYEKL. The CDR3 contains 16 residues.